This entry concerns a single TCR beta chain. Time point meaning: newly diagnosed GD, antithyroid drugs for less than 3 months. From RNA extracted from PBMCs, the TCR library was made. From germline, CDR1 is SGDLS and CDR2 YYNGEE. The CDR3 loop spans 15 amino acids. V lost 4 bases and J 3 bases, leaving 16 bases between the germline ends. Combining iRepertoire HTBI primers with Arm-PCR of CDR3 regions, the authors built TCR beta libraries. TCRdb re-called the multiplex PCR reads with MiXCR, one entry per CDR3 protein. The repertoire includes 450,000 to 600,000 distinct CDR3 sequences, 15% to 20% of them detected once, and more than 9% sits in the top ten. This specimen comes from a study of regulatory T cells in long-lasting Graves disease. The same sample was also studied in work on T cells in Graves' hyperthyroidism and ophthalmopathy.

The rearrangement links TRBV9 to TRBJ1-1; D gene unclear. This material consisted of peripheral blood mononuclear cells (PBMCs), taken at new diagnosis, from a patient treated with antithyroid drugs. The receptor comes from a man in his forties with Graves disease. CDR3 sequence: CASSPLMGWDTEAFF. The CDR3 DNA follows: TGTGCCAGCAGCCCACTTATGGGGTGGGACACTGAAGCTTTCTTT. The variable domain in full, with the rest retrieved from reference TRBV9 and TRBJ1-1, is DSGVTQTPKHLITATGQRVTLRCSPRSGDLSVYWYQQSLDQGLQFLIQYYNGEERAKGNILERFSAQQFPDLHSELNLSSLELGDSALYFCASSPLMGWDTEAFFGQGTRLTVV.